The rows below give T cell receptor beta chains drawn from one sample of a study of technical replicates of blood from a handful of donors. Clones were sequenced by immunoSEQ multiplex PCR, and TCRdb holds only the in-frame ones, with some missing. The sample comprises tens of thousands of clones, 90% to 95% of which are singletons, and approximately 0.3% rests with the top ten. Sequencing was done on a sample of T cells isolated from PBMCs. All receptors derive from a human donor in good health. Each CDR3 is given with its conserved first and last residue. Fields, in order: V gene, CDR3 protein.

>TRBV9
CASSLSGGVGELFF
>TRBV30
CASGLRHEKLFF
>TRBV28
CATREATGENTEAFF
>TRBV7-2
CASSLVGLAGAYEQFF
>TRBV19
CASSMGTGSYEQYF
>TRBV28
CASTVPEGLQPQHF
>TRBV5-1
CASSGGTGAQETQYF
>TRBV6-1
CASSADRGLGEAFF
>TRBV18
CASSPESGGYNEQFF
>TRBV27
CASSLSGRNYEQYF
>TRBV7-9
CASSTRVMNTEAFF
>TRBV7-9
CASSLMVGGYGYTF
>TRBV5-1
CASSTGTGSHEQYF
>TRBV29-1
CSAPRAGNYGYTF
>TRBV27
CASSLDTGGEQYF
>TRBV6-1
CASSDLAGQGSTEAFF
>TRBV21-1
CASSKTGGNRGANVLTF
>TRBV28
CASSSNYNEQFF
>TRBV19
CASSMRNTGELFF